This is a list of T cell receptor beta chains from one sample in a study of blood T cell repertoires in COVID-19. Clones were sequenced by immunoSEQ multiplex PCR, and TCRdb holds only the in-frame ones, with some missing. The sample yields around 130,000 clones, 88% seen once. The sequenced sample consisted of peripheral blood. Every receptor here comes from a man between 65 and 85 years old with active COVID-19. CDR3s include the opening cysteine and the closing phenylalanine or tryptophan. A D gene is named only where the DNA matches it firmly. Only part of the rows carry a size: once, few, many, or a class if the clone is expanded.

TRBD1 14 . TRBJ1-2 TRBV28 CASNIQGANYGYTF TGTGCCAGCAACATACAGGGGGCCAACTATGGCTACACCTTC
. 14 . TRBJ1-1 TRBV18 CASSLTALNTEAFF TGTGCCAGCTCACTGACAGCCCTGAACACTGAAGCTTTCTTT
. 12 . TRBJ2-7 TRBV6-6 CASSGSSYEQYF TGTGCCAGCAGCGGGAGCTCCTACGAGCAGTACTTC
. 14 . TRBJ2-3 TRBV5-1 CASSVVAATDTQYF TGCGCCAGCAGCGTCGTAGCGGCCACAGATACGCAGTATTTT
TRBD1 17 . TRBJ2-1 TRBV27 CASSFLPPGQGFGEQFF TGTGCCAGCAGTTTCCTTCCCCCGGGACAGGGATTCGGTGAGCAGTTCTTC
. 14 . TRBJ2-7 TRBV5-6 CASSLRRTIYEQYF TGTGCCAGCAGCTTGCGGCGGACTATCTACGAGCAGTACTTC
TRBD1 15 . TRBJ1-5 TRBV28 CASSPSDRGNQPQHF TGTGCCAGCAGTCCCTCGGACAGGGGGAATCAGCCCCAGCATTTT
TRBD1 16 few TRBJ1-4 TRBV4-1 CASSTTGGETNEKLFF TGCGCCAGCAGCACGACAGGGGGTGAGACTAATGAAAAACTGTTTTTT
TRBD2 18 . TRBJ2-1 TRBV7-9 CASSLSSGRGRVYNEQFF TGTGCCAGCAGCTTAAGTAGCGGGAGGGGTAGAGTTTACAATGAGCAGTTCTTC
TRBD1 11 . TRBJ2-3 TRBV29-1 CSSHRGDTQYF TGCAGCTCCCACAGGGGAGATACGCAGTATTTT
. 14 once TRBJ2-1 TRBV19 CASSMVGLYNEQFF TGTGCCAGTAGTATGGTCGGGTTGTACAATGAGCAGTTCTTC
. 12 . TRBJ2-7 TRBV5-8 CASRYRAYEQYF TGTGCCAGCAGATACAGGGCCTACGAGCAGTACTTC
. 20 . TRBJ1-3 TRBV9 CASSPSRSGGGLPSGNTIYF TGTGCCAGCAGCCCCAGCCGATCCGGGGGTGGCCTGCCCTCTGGAAACACCATATATTTT
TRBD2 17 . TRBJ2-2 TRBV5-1 CASSSTFSGRNTGELFF TGCGCCAGCAGCTCCACTTTTAGCGGGAGGAACACCGGGGAGCTGTTTTTT
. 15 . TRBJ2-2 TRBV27 CASSFSRGNTGELFF TGTGCCAGCAGTTTCAGTCGGGGGAACACCGGGGAGCTGTTTTTT
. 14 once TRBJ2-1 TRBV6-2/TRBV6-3 CASSYGSSYNEQFF TGTGCCAGCAGTTACGGTAGCTCCTACAATGAGCAGTTCTTC
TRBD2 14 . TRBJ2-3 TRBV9 CASSSSGKLDTQYF TGTGCCAGCAGTTCTAGCGGGAAATTAGATACGCAGTATTTT
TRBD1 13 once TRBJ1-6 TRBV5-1 CASSPETGPPLHF TGCGCCAGCAGCCCGGAGACAGGGCCACCCCTCCACTTT
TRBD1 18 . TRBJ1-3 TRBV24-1 CATSDSRGTGGSGNTIYF TGTGCCACCAGTGATTCCCGCGGGACAGGGGGCTCTGGAAACACCATATATTTT
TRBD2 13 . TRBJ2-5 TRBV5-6 CASSSGGRETQYF TGTGCCAGCAGCTCGGGGGGTCGGGAGACCCAGTACTTC
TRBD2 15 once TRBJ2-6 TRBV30 CAWRLGGSGANVLTF TGTGCCTGGAGGCTGGGGGGGTCTGGGGCCAACGTCCTGACTTTC
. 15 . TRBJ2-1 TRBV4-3 CASSQGEAVYNEQFF TGCGCCAGCAGCCAAGGAGAGGCAGTCTACAATGAGCAGTTCTTC
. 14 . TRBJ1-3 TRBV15 CATSRQYSGNTIYF TGTGCCACCAGCAGACAGTACTCTGGAAACACCATATATTTT
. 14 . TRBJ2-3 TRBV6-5 CASRGEAEWDTQYF TGTGCCAGCAGGGGTGAAGCGGAGTGGGATACGCAGTATTTT
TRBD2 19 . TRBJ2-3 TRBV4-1 CASSQGPAGEGGGTDTQYF TGCGCCAGCAGCCAAGGGCCAGCGGGGGAGGGAGGTGGCACAGATACGCAGTATTTT
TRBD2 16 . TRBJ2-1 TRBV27 CASSFPGTSGRNEQFF TGTGCCAGCAGTTTCCCCGGGACTAGCGGGAGAAATGAGCAGTTCTTC
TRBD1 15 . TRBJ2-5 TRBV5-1 CASSLATGGVETQYF TGCGCCAGCAGCTTGGCGACAGGGGGGGTCGAGACCCAGTACTTC
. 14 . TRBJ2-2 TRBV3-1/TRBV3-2 CASSRTGDAGELFF TGTGCCAGCAGCCGGACGGGAGACGCCGGGGAGCTGTTTTTT
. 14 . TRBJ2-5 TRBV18 CASSPPGEGETQYF TGTGCCAGCTCACCGCCAGGGGAGGGAGAGACCCAGTACTTC